One sample yielded the 13 T cell receptor beta chains listed below, sequenced in a study of blood T cell repertoires in COVID-19. Measured with immunoSEQ multiplex PCR; TCRdb has only the in-frame clones, and not every one. The sample has 250,000 to 350,000 clones, more than 75% seen once. The specimen was PBMCs or T cells enriched from blood (not recorded which). These receptors were taken from a woman aged 60 to 75 in a cohort exposed to, infected with or recovered from COVID-19 (not recorded which).

This clone came up once. This chain uses TRBV6-1 with TRBJ1-2; 7 bases align to TRBD1. Germline loops: CDR1 MNHNS, CDR2 SASEGT. This CDR3 is 14 amino acids long. V lost 1 base to trimming and J lost 7 bases; unmatched junction nucleotides: 6. DNA of the CDR3: TGTGCCAGCAGTGAAGTTACAGGGGTAGGTGGCTACACCTTC. Its translation is CASSEVTGVGGYTF.

This chain connects TRBV5-4 to TRBJ2-1, with 14 bases that match TRBD2. The CDR3 loop spans 16 amino acids. The junction had 5 bases not matched to a gene; V was cut back by 1 base and J by 8 bases. Germline V gives CDR1 SGHNT, CDR2 YYREEE (reference sequence). CDR3 region: CASSLSTSGRAHEQFF. The CDR3 nucleotides read TGTGCCAGCAGCTTGTCGACTAGCGGGAGGGCACATGAGCAGTTCTTC.

The CDR3 DNA reads as TGTGCCAGCAGTTTAAAACCGACAGGGGGGAGCTCTGGGGCCAACGTCCTGACTTTC. Translated: CASSLKPTGGSSGANVLTF. The chain couples TRBV27 to TRBJ2-6; TRBD1 matches 9 bases. CDR3 length: 19 amino acids. The ends lost 2 bases at V and 0 bases at J; junction bases unmatched: 8. In germline, CDR1 is MNHEY, CDR2 SMNVEV (reference sequence).

The chain recombines TRBV10-1 with TRBJ1-6; possible D gene TRBD1, 6 bases. This CDR3 has 14 amino acids. Germline-derived CDR1 and CDR2 are WNHNN and SYGVQD (reference sequence). The V and J ends lost 3 bases and 7 bases respectively, with 10 bases between them. CDR3 region: CASSDGTRNSPLHF. The CDR3 DNA sequence: TGCGCCAGCAGTGATGGGACACGGAATTCACCCCTCCACTTT.

J is TRBJ2-7 and V is TRBV5-4; no firm D call. Germline V gives CDR1 SGHNT, CDR2 YYREEE (reference sequence). The CDR3 sequence is 14 residues long. The germline V and J ends were trimmed by 3 bases and 1 base, with 11 bases remaining between them. DNA of the CDR3: TGTGCCAGCAGCTCCTCATTAGCTTCCTACGAGCAGTACTTC. This codes for CASSSSLASYEQYF.

Here the CDR3 reads CASSPSSNTIYF. The CDR3 DNA follows: TGTGCCAGCAGCCCAAGCTCAAACACCATATATTTT. This chain connects TRBV3-1 (or the pseudogene TRBV3-2) to TRBJ1-3; D call uncertain. CDR3 size: 12 residues. Germline CDR1 LGHDT, CDR2 YNNKEL (reference sequence). The germline V and J ends were trimmed by 4 bases and 6 bases, with 7 bases remaining between them.

This sequence joins TRBV3-1 (or the pseudogene TRBV3-2) and TRBJ1-5; 11 bases are a match to TRBD1. The CDR3 totals 16 residues. V dropped 1 base and J dropped 4; count of bases not matched to a gene: 3. Germline V gives CDR1 LGHDT, CDR2 YNNKEL (reference sequence). CDR3 sequence: CASSQAGTGGNQPQHF. DNA of the CDR3: TGTGCCAGCAGCCAAGCGGGGACAGGGGGAAATCAGCCCCAGCATTTT.

This chain links TRBV19 with TRBJ2-7, with a tentative D call TRBD1 (7 bases). The CDR3 length is 12 residues. Germline V gene lookup returns CDR1 LNHDA and CDR2 SQIVND (reference sequence). Trimming removed 9 bases at V and 4 bases at J, with 13 bases between. CDR3 loop: CASGGTVYEQYF. For the CDR3, the DNA is TGTGCCAGCGGAGGGACAGTTTACGAGCAGTACTTC. Full variable domain (outside the CDR3, taken from reference TRBV19 and TRBJ2-7): DGGITQSPKYLFRKEGQNVTLSCEQNLNHDAMYWYRQDPGQGLRLIYYSQIVNDFQKGDIAEGYSVSREKKESFPLTVTSAQKNPTAFYLCASGGTVYEQYFGPGTRLTVT.

This clone was seen more than once but under ten times. This chain uses TRBV19 with TRBJ1-1; D remains ambiguous. Trimming removed 6 bases from V and 1 base from J, with 15 bases in between. The CDR3 length is 15 residues. Per the germline V gene, CDR1 is LNHDA and CDR2 is SQIVND (reference sequence). The CDR3 loop is CASRENRAGNTEAFF. The DNA of the CDR3 is TGTGCCAGTAGGGAAAACAGAGCGGGGAACACTGAAGCTTTCTTT.

V and J are TRBV7-9 and TRBJ2-3; D not resolved. Trimming shortened V by 2 bases and J by 2 bases, and 8 bases separated the two germline ends. Germline values: CDR1 SEHNR, CDR2 FQNEAQ (reference sequence). The CDR3 contains 14 residues. CDR3 nucleotides: TGTGCCAGCAGCTTAAGTGAAGCCACAGATACGCAGTATTTT. Residues: CASSLSEATDTQYF.

The genes are TRBV18 and TRBJ1-3, with 11 bases fitting TRBD1. CDR3 length: 16 amino acids. Germline V gives CDR1 KGHSH, CDR2 LQKENI. Trimming cost V 3 bases and J 2 bases; bases outside gene matches: 3. This CDR3 is CASSPPGQGAGNTIYF. In DNA, the CDR3 is TGTGCCAGCTCACCGCCGGGACAGGGGGCTGGAAACACCATATATTTT.

This clone was picked up one time. DNA of the CDR3: TGTGCCAGCAGCTTAGGCCCAGCGGGAGACAATGAGCAGTTCTTC. It encodes CASSLGPAGDNEQFF. The chain couples TRBV7-3 to TRBJ2-1; 8 bases map to TRBD2. This CDR3 comprises 15 residues. CDR1 is SGHTA and CDR2 is FQGTGA in the germline V gene. V lost 2 bases to trimming and J lost 5 bases; unmatched junction nucleotides: 5.

This clone was observed a few times. The gene calls are TRBV12-3 or TRBV12-4 and TRBJ2-7, with D hard to call. The CDR3 runs to 12 residues. Trimming stripped 2 bases from V and 3 bases from J, with 5 bases between. The CDR3 here is CASSLIGYEQYF. Written as DNA, the CDR3 is TGTGCCAGCAGTTTAATCGGCTACGAGCAGTACTTC.